Reported below is one T cell receptor (beta chain). Running of the assay took place at deep level. Sequencing was performed with immunoSEQ multiplex PCR; in TCRdb, only in-frame clones are kept and a portion is missing. The table lists 2 million to 2.5 million clones, approximately 95% of them singletons. This entry belongs to a study of shared clonotypes between healthy human individuals. The overall study: The cohort had a couple of women and a few men, ages 18 to 49. Each donor had three CD4 naive, three CD4 memory, two CD8 naive and one CD8 memory plate.

Sequencing used naive CD4+ T cells sorted from blood. The subset: CD45RA+ positively selected. The clonotype originates from a man in his late teens or twenties in good health.

CDR3 protein: CSVCSGGCTEAFF. The DNA for the CDR3 is TGCAGCGTTTGCTCAGGGGGCTGTACTGAAGCTTTCTTT. The rearrangement links TRBV29-1 to TRBJ1-1; 8 bases are shared with TRBD1. The CDR3 has 13 residues. The trim removed 5 bases at V and 5 bases at J, leaving 7 bases unmatched. Germline V lookup: CDR1 SQVTM, CDR2 ANQGSEA. Variable domain in full (rest from reference TRBV29-1 and TRBJ1-1): SAVISQKPSRDICQRGTSLTIQCQVDSQVTMMFWYRQQPGQSLTLIATANQGSEATYESGFVIDKFPISRPNLTFSTLTVSNMSPEDSSIYLCSVCSGGCTEAFFGQGTRLTVV.